The 14 T cell receptor beta chains reported below all come from one sample, sequenced in a study of Ad26.COV2.S vaccination and SARS-CoV-2 variants. Noted treatment: about 20 received Ad26.COV2.S at low or high dose, single or two shots; 5 received placebo; per-sample allocation not given. Collection of samples fell on day 63 after the first vaccine or placebo injection. Measured with immunoSEQ multiplex PCR; TCRdb has only the in-frame clones, and not every one. The sample records about 420,000 clones, around nine tenths being singletons. The specimen comprised peripheral blood, sampled in a trial of Ad26.COV2.S vaccine versus placebo. The receptors originated from a person aged 18 to 65 who received the Ad26.COV2.S COVID-19 vaccine or a placebo.

This chain joins TRBV9 and TRBJ2-7; D is uncertain. The CDR3 runs to 13 residues. V lost 4 bases, J lost 3 bases, and 11 bases lay in between. Germline CDR1 SGDLS, CDR2 YYNGEE. Written as DNA, the CDR3 is TGTGCCAGCAGCACCAATCCCGGCTACGAGCAGTACTTC. It encodes CASSTNPGYEQYF.

The chain carries TRBV28 and TRBJ1-2; 9 bases fit TRBD1. Per the germline V gene, CDR1 is MDHEN and CDR2 is SYDVKM. After removal of 7 bases from V and 4 bases from J, the junction contained 10 bases not matched to a gene. The CDR3 extends over 15 amino acids. CDR3 in amino acids: CASTRQGVSSYGYTF. The DNA of the CDR3 is TGTGCCAGCACACGACAGGGGGTGTCATCCTATGGCTACACCTTC.

This clone was recorded once. The chain combines TRBV21-1 with TRBJ2-7; TRBD2 reflects the table's D call only, with no check against the DNA. TRBV21-1 is designated a pseudogene. This CDR3 is 20 amino acids long. CDR3 region: CASSKEGTSGGSPLAGEQYF. The CDR3 DNA reads TGTGCCAGCAGCAAAGAAGGTACTAGCGGGGGGTCACCCCTCGCGGGTGAGCAGTACTTC.

The sample holds many counts of this clone. The sample carries other DNA sequences with the same CDR3. The genes are TRBV4-2 and TRBJ2-2, with D hard to call. CDR1 is LGHNA, CDR2 YNFKEQ, per germline. The CDR3 has 14 amino acids. V gave up 0 bases and J gave up 5 bases, with 7 bases separating them. The CDR3 DNA sequence: TGTGCCAGCAGCCAAGACAAACAAACCGGGGAGCTGTTTTTT. Amino acid sequence: CASSQDKQTGELFF.

V usage is TRBV4-3 and J usage is TRBJ2-7; 9 bases align to TRBD1. The CDR3 is made up of 15 amino acids. Per the germline V gene, CDR1 is LGHNA and CDR2 is YSLEER. V shed 4 bases and J 7 bases; nucleotides not matched to a gene: 11. In nucleotides, the CDR3 is TGCGCCAGCAGCCCGAGCTGGACAGGGGCAGATGAGCAGTACTTC. Residues: CASSPSWTGADEQYF.

This rearrangement joins TRBV2 to TRBJ1-5; perhaps TRBD1 as D (6 bases). Trimming took off 7 bases at V and 2 bases at J, with 9 bases between the two ends. The CDR3 runs to 13 residues. Germline V lookup: CDR1 SNHLY, CDR2 FYNNEI. The CDR3 DNA follows: TGTGCCAGCAACGGGGGCGGCAATCAGCCCCAGCATTTT. This sequence encodes CASNGGGNQPQHF.

The chain has TRBV28 and TRBJ1-2, with no clear D. In germline, CDR1 is MDHEN, CDR2 SYDVKM. The length of the CDR3 is 13 residues. V dropped 2 bases and J dropped 4 bases, with 8 bases sitting between them. The CDR3 DNA follows: TGTGCCAGCAGTTTAATACCATTCTATGGCTACACCTTC. It translates to CASSLIPFYGYTF.

In its sample, this clone was seen a few times. The chain combines TRBV7-9 with TRBJ1-5; D not resolved. This CDR3 has 12 residues. Deletions cut 0 bases from V and 3 bases from J, with 0 bases between. Per germline, CDR1 SEHNR and CDR2 FQNEAQ (reference sequence). CDR3: CASSLANQPQHF. The CDR3 DNA reads as TGTGCCAGCAGCTTAGCCAATCAGCCCCAGCATTTT. The full variable domain, rest sourced from reference TRBV7-9 and TRBJ1-5, is DTGVSQNPRHKITKRGQNVTFRCDPISEHNRLYWYRQTLGQGPEFLTYFQNEAQLEKSRLLSDRFSAERPKGSFSTLEIQRTEQGDSAMYLCASSLANQPQHFGDGTRLSIL.

This sequence joins TRBV2 and TRBJ1-1; unclear D gene. V was trimmed by 5 bases and J by 2 bases, leaving 15 bases between them. CDR1 and CDR2 from the germline V gene are SNHLY and FYNNEI. The CDR3 spans 15 residues. This CDR3 reads CASSKGRNRNTEAFF. In DNA form, the CDR3 reads TGTGCCAGCAGTAAAGGAAGGAATCGTAACACTGAAGCTTTCTTT.

This chain joins TRBV6-5 and TRBJ1-4, with no clear D. The CDR3 extends over 13 amino acids. Germline CDR1 and CDR2: MNHEY and SVGAGI. V was pared by 8 bases and J by 0 bases, with 7 bases between. CDR3: CASSGATNEKLFF. The CDR3 bases are TGTGCCAGCTCCGGAGCAACTAATGAAAAACTGTTTTTT.

The rearrangement uses TRBV7-9 and TRBJ1-2; 9 bases map to TRBD1. This CDR3 has 17 residues. Germline CDR1 SEHNR, CDR2 FQNEAQ (reference sequence). The junction had 13 bases not matched to a gene; V was cut back by 4 bases and J by 4 bases. The CDR3 is CASSSHLTGGASYGYTF. CDR3 bases: TGTGCCAGCAGCTCACATTTAACAGGGGGCGCCTCCTATGGCTACACCTTC.

This sequence joins TRBV19 and TRBJ2-5; TRBD2 is a possible D gene (6 bases). CDR1 LNHDA and CDR2 SQIVND come from the germline V gene (reference sequence). Trimming stripped 7 bases from V and 3 bases from J, with 15 bases between. The CDR3 consists of 14 residues. CDR3 loop: CASTPRGLKETQYF. In DNA form, the CDR3 reads TGTGCCAGTACCCCGCGGGGATTAAAAGAGACCCAGTACTTC. Variable domain in full (rest from reference TRBV19 and TRBJ2-5): DGGITQSPKYLFRKEGQNVTLSCEQNLNHDAMYWYRQDPGQGLRLIYYSQIVNDFQKGDIAEGYSVSREKKESFPLTVTSAQKNPTAFYLCASTPRGLKETQYFGPGTRLLVL.

The V call is TRBV5-1, the J call TRBJ2-1; perhaps TRBD1 as D (5 bases). Germline lookup yields CDR1 SGHRS and CDR2 YFSETQ. Trimming took off 0 bases at V and 5 bases at J, with 9 bases between the two ends. The CDR3 totals 14 residues. As DNA, the CDR3 is TGCGCCAGCAGCTTGGAGGGGAACCACAATGAGCAGTTCTTC. Amino acid sequence: CASSLEGNHNEQFF.

This rearrangement joins TRBV30 to TRBJ1-5; D perhaps matches TRBD1 (6 bases). This CDR3 contains 14 residues. Germline V lookup: CDR1 GTSNPN, CDR2 SVGIG (reference sequence). The germline V and J ends were trimmed by 4 bases and 4 bases, with 14 bases remaining between them. The CDR3 loop reads CAWTKDSPNQPQHF. DNA for the CDR3: TGTGCCTGGACCAAGGACAGCCCGAATCAGCCCCAGCATTTT.